Shown below are 10 T cell receptor beta chains from a single sample sequenced in a study of blood T cell repertoires in COVID-19. Method: immunoSEQ multiplex PCR; TCRdb's copy keeps in-frame clones and lacks some. In the table there are approximately 290,000 clones, approximately 83% of which are singletons. The sequencing sample was made of PBMCs or T cells enriched from blood (not recorded which). Receptors originate from a woman in her twenties or thirties who had recovered from COVID-19.

Only one count was recorded for this clone. This chain joins TRBV3-1 (or the pseudogene TRBV3-2) and TRBJ2-5; perhaps TRBD1 as D (5 bases). Per germline, CDR1 LGHDT and CDR2 YNNKEL (reference sequence). Between the trimmed V and J ends, which lost 1 base and 5 bases, there was a span of 17 bases. The CDR3 covers 16 residues. The CDR3 DNA sequence: TGTGCCAGCAGCCAAGGGTTGGGGCTACTTCGGGAGACCCAGTACTTC. Amino acid sequence: CASSQGLGLLRETQYF.

This chain connects TRBV5-4 to TRBJ2-7; tentatively, D is TRBD1 (5 bases). Germline CDR1 reads SGHNT; CDR2 reads YYREEE (reference sequence). The CDR3 is made up of 13 amino acids. V dropped 4 bases and J dropped 3 bases, with 11 bases sitting between them. CDR3 nucleotide sequence: TGTGCCAGCAGCCACGGACAAGTCTACGAGCAGTACTTC. Translated: CASSHGQVYEQYF.

The genes are TRBV5-4 and TRBJ2-5; maybe TRBD2 (5 bases). Per the germline V gene, CDR1 is SGHNT and CDR2 is YYREEE (reference sequence). V lost 3 bases, J lost 8 bases, and 17 bases lay in between. This CDR3 contains 14 residues. The CDR3 nucleotides read TGTGCCAGCAGCTCGAGGACGGAGGCTGATACCCAGTACTTC. It specifies CASSSRTEADTQYF.

The chain couples TRBV5-1 to TRBJ2-7; 9 bases line up with TRBD1. Germline V gene data show CDR1 as SGHRS and CDR2 as YFSETQ. The CDR3 has 13 amino acids. Unmatched junction bases numbered 6, after V lost 4 bases and J lost 7 bases. CDR3 residues: CASSPGQGREQYF. CDR3 coding DNA: TGCGCCAGCAGCCCCGGACAGGGGAGGGAGCAGTACTTC.

This rearrangement joins TRBV7-3 to TRBJ2-1, with 7 bases identical to TRBD2. Germline values: CDR1 SGHTA, CDR2 FQGTGA. The CDR3 spans 15 residues. V was pared by 5 bases and J by 8 bases, with 12 bases of the junction left unmatched. This CDR3 is CASSPRDLAVDEQFF. The CDR3 DNA reads as TGTGCCAGCAGCCCCCGGGACCTAGCGGTCGATGAGCAGTTCTTC.

This sequence joins TRBV12-3 or TRBV12-4 and TRBJ1-1; tentative D call: TRBD1 (5 bases). This CDR3 is 13 amino acids long. The V gene lost 3 bases and the J gene lost 3 bases, with 8 bases spanning the gap. CDR3 in amino acids: CASSLKGDTEAFF. As DNA, the CDR3 is TGTGCCAGCAGTTTGAAAGGGGACACTGAAGCTTTCTTT.

This clone was recorded once. The rearrangement joins TRBV28 to TRBJ2-7; D remains ambiguous. The CDR3 sequence is 12 residues long. CDR1 is MDHEN and CDR2 is SYDVKM in the germline V gene. The germline V and J ends were trimmed by 2 bases and 6 bases, with 8 bases remaining between them. CDR3 bases: TGTGCCAGCAGTTTACTGAGTGGCGAGCAGTACTTC. Translation: CASSLLSGEQYF.

The chain combines TRBV29-1 with TRBJ1-2; 8 bases agree with TRBD1. Looked up from germline, CDR1 is SQVTM and CDR2 is ANQGSEA. Trimming cost V 7 bases and J 8 bases; bases outside gene matches: 6. The CDR3 runs to 11 residues. The CDR3 is CSGQGAQGYTF. The CDR3 coding sequence is TGCAGCGGGCAGGGGGCGCAAGGCTACACCTTC.

V usage is TRBV9 and J usage is TRBJ2-3; 10 bases are a match to TRBD2. The V gene's germline CDR1 is SGDLS and CDR2 YYNGEE. V lost 1 base, J lost 2 bases, and 7 bases stayed unmatched. The CDR3 is 17 amino acids. CDR3 DNA: TGTGCCAGCAGCGTACCTATAGCGGGGGGCAACACAGATACGCAGTATTTT. Protein product: CASSVPIAGGNTDTQYF.

The V and J genes are TRBV14 and TRBJ2-1; 13 bases are shared with TRBD2. The germline V gene has CDR1 SGHDN and CDR2 FVKESK. V was clipped by 6 bases and J by 5 bases; unmatched bases: 1. The CDR3 has 14 residues. The CDR3 DNA follows: TGTGCCAGCAGTGGACTAGCGGGAGACAATGAGCAGTTCTTC. Its protein product is CASSGLAGDNEQFF. Supplemented by reference TRBV14 and TRBJ2-1, the full variable domain reads EAGVTQFPSHSVIEKGQTVTLRCDPISGHDNLYWYRRVMGKEIKFLLHFVKESKQDESGMPNNRFLAERTGGTYSTLKVQPAELEDSGVYFCASSGLAGDNEQFFGPGTRLTVL.